The rows below give T cell receptor beta chains drawn from one sample of a study of T cell responses to AZD1222 COVID-19 vaccine. The assay was immunoSEQ multiplex PCR, and TCRdb's table has in-frame clones only and misses some. The repertoire holds about 73,000 clones, with more than 70% as singletons. The sample was peripheral blood, taken on day 0 of AZD1222 vaccination. These receptor sequences come from an adult in good health. Each CDR3 is given with its conserved first and last residue.

>TRBV28
CASSWDRGTTTEAFF
>TRBV11-2
CASSRQGGLQETQYF
>TRBV4-1
CASSQDSPGTSVRTDTQYF
>TRBV5-4
CASSLGRGNYGYTF
>TRBV5-1
CASSLDPSYGYTF
>TRBV6-6
CASSYPEAFF
>TRBV3-1/TRBV3-2
CASSAGLAGVGRETQYF
>TRBV13
CASSPPGILAEYF
>TRBV27
CASSFPGSYGYTF
>TRBV9
CASSVAGRVWSTDTQYF
>TRBV6-5
CASSYSKGSNTEAFF
>TRBV16
CASSREGASNQPQHF
>TRBV7-2
CASSLSATSGGAKEQFF
>TRBV7-2
CASSLVPTGLGNQPQHF
>TRBV28
CASSLMVETQYF
>TRBV15
CATSTELPPNTIYF
>TRBV28
CASRTGGTGNTIYF
>TRBV27
CASSPLSRNTEAFF
>TRBV24-1
CATSTGVSTEAFF
>TRBV9
CASSPGRARGEQYF
>TRBV6-5
CASGGIRQGEVPLHF
>TRBV4-2
CASSATGAGNTIYF
>TRBV30
CAWSVLPATLPDSERDGYTF
>TRBV4-2
CASSLGTANEQFF
>TRBV11-2
CASSLPRTGAFF
>TRBV7-2
CASSLATRQNYGYTF
>TRBV20-1
CSARAGTEQYF
>TRBV21-1
CASSKTQGNYGYTF
>TRBV7-6
CASSPHPGQGRSGTEAFF
>TRBV20-1
CSASPNHYGYTF
>TRBV7-2
CASSLAGSTDTQYF
>TRBV13
CASSLGAGEGNQPQHF
>TRBV5-1
CASSPGQGVTNEKLFF
>TRBV11-3
CASSPGLGGGFTDTQYF
>TRBV10-3
CAISTGIEGTQYF
>TRBV19
CASSIRQTSSYNSPLHF
>TRBV7-9
CASSLAGQGLYEQYF